A selection of T cell receptor beta chains follows, all from one sample in a study of T-cell reconstitution after alpha-beta-depleted transplantation in children. TCRdb ran MiXCR on the PCR reads and lists one entry per CDR3 protein. Of roughly 500,000 distinct CDR3 sequences in the sample, approximately 32% were seen once. The sample here was PBMCs from the stem cell graft donor, taken from the stem cell graft. Receptors were obtained from a human donor who donated a stem cell graft to a child with aplastic anemia. CDR3s include the opening cysteine and the closing phenylalanine or tryptophan. A D gene is named only where the DNA matches it firmly. Expanded clones are given a class, and other clones once, few, many or no size at all.

d_gene: TRBD1; abundance: -; v_gene: TRBV29-1; j_gene: TRBJ2-6; CDR3nt: TGCAGCGTCCGATCGGGGGGACAGGGGGTCTCTGGGGCCAACGTCCTGACTTTC; CDR3aa: CSVRSGGQGVSGANVLTF
d_gene: TRBD1; abundance: -; v_gene: TRBV20-1; j_gene: TRBJ2-1; CDR3nt: TGCTCCCGGGCTGCCTCTGGGGACAGGGGGCACAATGAGCAGTTCTTC; CDR3aa: CSRAASGDRGHNEQFF
d_gene: -; abundance: -; v_gene: TRBV10-3; j_gene: TRBJ1-5; CDR3nt: TGTGCCATCAGTGAGTCGGGGAGGACTCCTCGGAATCAGCCCCAGCATTTT; CDR3aa: CAISESGRTPRNQPQHF
d_gene: TRBD1; abundance: few; v_gene: TRBV5-6; j_gene: TRBJ1-2; CDR3nt: TGTGCCAGCAGCTCACCCCGAACTTTAGACAGGGCACTAGGTGGCTACACCTTC; CDR3aa: CASSSPRTLDRALGGYTF
d_gene: TRBD2; abundance: medium-sized; v_gene: TRBV6-4; j_gene: TRBJ2-1; CDR3nt: TGTGCCAGCAGTGACTCGACTAGCGGGAGCAATGAGCAGTTCTTC; CDR3aa: CASSDSTSGSNEQFF
d_gene: TRBD1; abundance: -; v_gene: TRBV7-2; j_gene: TRBJ2-1; CDR3nt: TGTGCCAGCAGCGCTATCCGGGACAGGGGACCCTACAATGAGCAGTTCTTC; CDR3aa: CASSAIRDRGPYNEQFF
d_gene: -; abundance: -; v_gene: TRBV5-5; j_gene: TRBJ2-1; CDR3nt: TGTGCCAGCAGGACTACTTTGGAGGGTGAGCAGTTCTTC; CDR3aa: CASRTTLEGEQFF
d_gene: -; abundance: few; v_gene: TRBV5-6; j_gene: TRBJ2-3; CDR3nt: TGTGCCAGCAGCCTCCGGACTCTCCTCACAGATACGCAGTATTTT; CDR3aa: CASSLRTLLTDTQYF
d_gene: -; abundance: -; v_gene: TRBV27; j_gene: TRBJ2-2; CDR3nt: TGTGCCAGCAACGCTAACGGACGTAACTTGAACACCGGGGAGCTGTTTTTT; CDR3aa: CASNANGRNLNTGELFF
d_gene: TRBD1; abundance: few; v_gene: TRBV29-1; j_gene: TRBJ1-2; CDR3nt: TGCAGCGTTGATCGAGCCAGACAGGGGACCAACTATGGCTACACCTTC; CDR3aa: CSVDRARQGTNYGYTF
d_gene: -; abundance: -; v_gene: TRBV19; j_gene: TRBJ2-1; CDR3nt: TGTGCCAGTAGGGCTGCGGGGCGTACCACCCACAATGAGCAGTTCTTC; CDR3aa: CASRAAGRTTHNEQFF
d_gene: -; abundance: few; v_gene: TRBV6-2/TRBV6-3; j_gene: TRBJ1-1; CDR3nt: TGTGCCAGTTCTAGCCACGGGAACACTGAAGCTTTCTTT; CDR3aa: CASSSHGNTEAFF
d_gene: -; abundance: -; v_gene: TRBV18; j_gene: TRBJ1-2; CDR3nt: TGTGCCAGCTCACCAGCTCAGAACTATGGCTACACCTTC; CDR3aa: CASSPAQNYGYTF
d_gene: -; abundance: few; v_gene: TRBV5-1; j_gene: TRBJ1-2; CDR3nt: TGCGCCAGCAGCCTGGAAGGACAGCTCTATGGCTACACCTTC; CDR3aa: CASSLEGQLYGYTF
d_gene: -; abundance: -; v_gene: TRBV27; j_gene: TRBJ1-2; CDR3nt: TGTGCCAGCAGTTTATCGAGCGACAGGAGTCGATATGGCTACACCTTC; CDR3aa: CASSLSSDRSRYGYTF
d_gene: -; abundance: -; v_gene: TRBV18; j_gene: TRBJ2-5; CDR3nt: TGTGCCAGCTCACCACAAAGGGGCCAAGAGACCCAGTACTTC; CDR3aa: CASSPQRGQETQYF
d_gene: -; abundance: few; v_gene: TRBV5-4; j_gene: TRBJ2-3; CDR3nt: TGTGCCAGCAGCTTGTGGACGGACCTGGCAGATACGCAGTATTTT; CDR3aa: CASSLWTDLADTQYF
d_gene: -; abundance: many; v_gene: TRBV18; j_gene: TRBJ1-1; CDR3nt: TGTGCCAGCTCACCAGCAGGCCAAGATGAAGCTTTCTTT; CDR3aa: CASSPAGQDEAFF
d_gene: -; abundance: few; v_gene: TRBV5-6; j_gene: TRBJ1-1; CDR3nt: TGTGCCAGCAGCAAGCGCGGGATGAACACTGAAGCTTTCTTT; CDR3aa: CASSKRGMNTEAFF
d_gene: -; abundance: -; v_gene: TRBV13; j_gene: TRBJ1-5; CDR3nt: TGTGCCAGCAGCCCCGAAGGGTCAGGTCAGCCCCAGCATTTT; CDR3aa: CASSPEGSGQPQHF
d_gene: -; abundance: few; v_gene: TRBV6-2/TRBV6-3; j_gene: TRBJ2-1; CDR3nt: TGTGCCAGCAGTTCACGGGACGTACAGTCCCCCAATGGCAATGAGCAGTTCTTC; CDR3aa: CASSSRDVQSPNGNEQFF
d_gene: -; abundance: -; v_gene: TRBV5-5; j_gene: TRBJ1-4; CDR3nt: TGTGCCAGCAGCTTGGGGGGCTTTGGGGAAAAACTGTTTTTT; CDR3aa: CASSLGGFGEKLFF
d_gene: -; abundance: -; v_gene: TRBV7-2; j_gene: TRBJ2-5; CDR3nt: TGTGCCAGCAGCCGGGACTTAGCGGAGACCCAGTACTTC; CDR3aa: CASSRDLAETQYF
d_gene: -; abundance: -; v_gene: TRBV28; j_gene: TRBJ2-5; CDR3nt: TGTGCCACCATAAAAAGGACAGGAGGAGGGGAGACCCAGTACTTC; CDR3aa: CATIKRTGGGETQYF
d_gene: TRBD1; abundance: few; v_gene: TRBV24-1; j_gene: TRBJ2-1; CDR3nt: TGTGCCACCAGTGATCCGGGACAGGTTGACAATGAGCAGTTCTTC; CDR3aa: CATSDPGQVDNEQFF
d_gene: TRBD1; abundance: -; v_gene: TRBV29-1; j_gene: TRBJ1-1; CDR3nt: TGCAGCGTTGGGGACAGACTGAACACTGAAGCTTTCTTT; CDR3aa: CSVGDRLNTEAFF
d_gene: -; abundance: -; v_gene: TRBV29-1; j_gene: TRBJ2-3; CDR3nt: TGCAGCGTTGGGTCGTTAGGAGATACGCAGTATTTT; CDR3aa: CSVGSLGDTQYF
d_gene: -; abundance: few; v_gene: TRBV6-2/TRBV6-3; j_gene: TRBJ1-5; CDR3nt: TGTGCCAGCAGCATCGGCAGGGCCCTCAATCAGCCCCAGCATTTT; CDR3aa: CASSIGRALNQPQHF
d_gene: -; abundance: -; v_gene: TRBV27; j_gene: TRBJ2-5; CDR3nt: TGTGCCAGCAGTTTATCGTTCGGACAGACGAATGGGGAGACCCAGTACTTC; CDR3aa: CASSLSFGQTNGETQYF
d_gene: -; abundance: few; v_gene: TRBV12-3/TRBV12-4; j_gene: TRBJ1-6; CDR3nt: TGTGCCAGCAGATCTGGACCTTTTTCACCCCTCCACTTT; CDR3aa: CASRSGPFSPLHF
d_gene: TRBD1; abundance: few; v_gene: TRBV12-3/TRBV12-4; j_gene: TRBJ1-5; CDR3nt: TGTGCCAGCAGTCGGGGACAGGGAAATCAGCCCCAGCATTTT; CDR3aa: CASSRGQGNQPQHF
d_gene: -; abundance: few; v_gene: TRBV6-5; j_gene: TRBJ2-5; CDR3nt: TGTGCCAGCAGTTACTCTGGCAGGAACCAAGAGACCCAGTACTTC; CDR3aa: CASSYSGRNQETQYF
d_gene: -; abundance: -; v_gene: TRBV4-2; j_gene: TRBJ1-1; CDR3nt: TGTGCCAGCAGCCAAGAGGGAAGCACCCCGAACACTGCTTTCTTT; CDR3aa: CASSQEGSTPNTAFF
d_gene: TRBD1; abundance: -; v_gene: TRBV6-1; j_gene: TRBJ1-2; CDR3nt: TGTGCCAGCGGACAGGGCTTCTATGGCTACACCTTC; CDR3aa: CASGQGFYGYTF
d_gene: TRBD2; abundance: few; v_gene: TRBV25-1; j_gene: TRBJ2-7; CDR3nt: TGTGCCAGCACCCTTAGCGGGAGGGTGTACTACGAGCAGTACTTC; CDR3aa: CASTLSGRVYYEQYF
d_gene: TRBD2; abundance: few; v_gene: TRBV6-5; j_gene: TRBJ2-5; CDR3nt: TGTGCCAGCAGTTACCCAGGAAGCGGGAGGCTTGAGGAGACCCAGTACTTC; CDR3aa: CASSYPGSGRLEETQYF
d_gene: -; abundance: once; v_gene: TRBV18; j_gene: TRBJ1-3; CDR3nt: TGTGCCAGCTCACCATCTTCGGGACTGAGGGAAAACACCATATATTTT; CDR3aa: CASSPSSGLRENTIYF
d_gene: -; abundance: few; v_gene: TRBV30; j_gene: TRBJ1-2; CDR3nt: TGTGCCTGGAGTCCCCGGGACTTTGGCTACACCTTC; CDR3aa: CAWSPRDFGYTF
d_gene: TRBD2; abundance: -; v_gene: TRBV12-3/TRBV12-4; j_gene: TRBJ2-7; CDR3nt: TGTGCCAGCAGCTCAGAAACTAGCGGGGCCTACGAGCAGTACTTC; CDR3aa: CASSSETSGAYEQYF
d_gene: TRBD1; abundance: -; v_gene: TRBV6-2/TRBV6-3; j_gene: TRBJ1-1; CDR3nt: TGTGCCAGCAGTGACCCCCGGGACAGTTTTATTGAAGCTTTCTTT; CDR3aa: CASSDPRDSFIEAFF
d_gene: -; abundance: -; v_gene: TRBV5-1; j_gene: TRBJ1-4; CDR3nt: TGCGCCAGCAGCTTGGCGGCAGGGAGCGAAAAACTGTTTTTT; CDR3aa: CASSLAAGSEKLFF
d_gene: -; abundance: few; v_gene: TRBV27; j_gene: TRBJ2-7; CDR3nt: TGTGCCAGCAGGCCATACGCGGACGGTAACGAGCAGTACTTC; CDR3aa: CASRPYADGNEQYF
d_gene: TRBD2; abundance: -; v_gene: TRBV6-1; j_gene: TRBJ2-1; CDR3nt: TGTGCCAGCAGTCCGACCGGGACTAGCTTTGAGCAGTTCTTC; CDR3aa: CASSPTGTSFEQFF
d_gene: -; abundance: -; v_gene: TRBV12-3/TRBV12-4; j_gene: TRBJ2-2; CDR3nt: TGTGCCAGCAGCCCGAATGGACGCTGGGAGCTGTTTTTT; CDR3aa: CASSPNGRWELFF
d_gene: -; abundance: -; v_gene: TRBV4-3; j_gene: TRBJ1-4; CDR3nt: TGCGCCAGCAGCCGGCACTTGGGCACTAATGAAAAACTGTTTTTT; CDR3aa: CASSRHLGTNEKLFF
d_gene: TRBD1; abundance: few; v_gene: TRBV4-2; j_gene: TRBJ1-1; CDR3nt: TGTGCCAGCAGCCCGACTCCAGGACAGGGCGGGACTGAAGCTTTCTTT; CDR3aa: CASSPTPGQGGTEAFF
d_gene: -; abundance: -; v_gene: TRBV29-1; j_gene: TRBJ1-1; CDR3nt: TGCAGCGTGGGGCAGGGAATTGGTACTGAAGCTTTCTTT; CDR3aa: CSVGQGIGTEAFF
d_gene: -; abundance: -; v_gene: TRBV20-1; j_gene: TRBJ2-5; CDR3nt: TGCAGTGCTACCTTAGGAGAGACCCAGTACTTC; CDR3aa: CSATLGETQYF
d_gene: TRBD2; abundance: -; v_gene: TRBV12-3/TRBV12-4; j_gene: TRBJ2-2; CDR3nt: TGTGCCAGCAGCACGACTAGCTTGGCCGGGGAGCTGTTTTTT; CDR3aa: CASSTTSLAGELFF
d_gene: -; abundance: -; v_gene: TRBV20-1; j_gene: TRBJ1-5; CDR3nt: TGCAGTGCTAGAGATGTGATTCAGCCCCAGCATTTT; CDR3aa: CSARDVIQPQHF
d_gene: -; abundance: few; v_gene: TRBV12-3/TRBV12-4; j_gene: TRBJ1-1; CDR3nt: TGTGCCAGCAGTTTAGGCCAGGGGACTTCGAACACTGAAGCTTTCTTT; CDR3aa: CASSLGQGTSNTEAFF
d_gene: -; abundance: -; v_gene: TRBV11-3; j_gene: TRBJ2-1; CDR3nt: TGTGCCAGCAGAAAAGTGGCAGGGGACAATGAGCAGTTCTTC; CDR3aa: CASRKVAGDNEQFF
d_gene: -; abundance: -; v_gene: TRBV7-1; j_gene: TRBJ1-1; CDR3nt: TGTGCCAGCAGCGCCTCCCCGGCCACGATCACTGAAGCTTTCTTT; CDR3aa: CASSASPATITEAFF
d_gene: TRBD2; abundance: -; v_gene: TRBV6-1; j_gene: TRBJ2-1; CDR3nt: TGTGCCAGCACCGGACTAGCGGCCCGCTCCTACAATGAGCAGTTCTTC; CDR3aa: CASTGLAARSYNEQFF
d_gene: -; abundance: -; v_gene: TRBV7-9; j_gene: TRBJ1-4; CDR3nt: TGTGCCAGCAGCCAACAGGCTACTAGGGGTGAAAAACTGTTTTTT; CDR3aa: CASSQQATRGEKLFF
d_gene: TRBD2; abundance: few; v_gene: TRBV29-1; j_gene: TRBJ2-3; CDR3nt: TGCAGCGGGGGACTAGCGGGAGGGCTAAGTCACACAGATACGCAGTATTTT; CDR3aa: CSGGLAGGLSHTDTQYF
d_gene: -; abundance: -; v_gene: TRBV11-2; j_gene: TRBJ1-1; CDR3nt: TGTGCCAGCGGGTTATTTGAGGGGAGCACTGAAGCTTTCTTT; CDR3aa: CASGLFEGSTEAFF
d_gene: TRBD1; abundance: few; v_gene: TRBV7-9; j_gene: TRBJ1-3; CDR3nt: TGTGCCAGCAGCTCAGGGAGGACAGGAGGAAACACCATATATTTT; CDR3aa: CASSSGRTGGNTIYF
d_gene: -; abundance: -; v_gene: TRBV6-5; j_gene: TRBJ1-2; CDR3nt: TGTGCCAGCAGTTACCCAGGGAAGCGTGACTCTGGCTACACCTTC; CDR3aa: CASSYPGKRDSGYTF